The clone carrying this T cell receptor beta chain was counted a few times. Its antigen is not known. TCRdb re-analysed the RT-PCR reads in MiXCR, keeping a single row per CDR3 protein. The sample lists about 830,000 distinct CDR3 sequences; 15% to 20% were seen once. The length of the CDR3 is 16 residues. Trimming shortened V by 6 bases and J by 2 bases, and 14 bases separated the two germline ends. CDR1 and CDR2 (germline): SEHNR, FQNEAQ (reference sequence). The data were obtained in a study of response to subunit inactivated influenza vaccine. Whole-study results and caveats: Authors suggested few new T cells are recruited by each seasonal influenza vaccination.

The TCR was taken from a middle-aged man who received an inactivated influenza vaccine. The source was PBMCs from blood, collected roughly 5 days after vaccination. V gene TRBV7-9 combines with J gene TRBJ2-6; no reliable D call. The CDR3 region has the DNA TGTGCCAGCAGTTCATTGGTCGCCACTGGGGCCAACGTCCTGACTTTC. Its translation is CASSSLVATGANVLTF.